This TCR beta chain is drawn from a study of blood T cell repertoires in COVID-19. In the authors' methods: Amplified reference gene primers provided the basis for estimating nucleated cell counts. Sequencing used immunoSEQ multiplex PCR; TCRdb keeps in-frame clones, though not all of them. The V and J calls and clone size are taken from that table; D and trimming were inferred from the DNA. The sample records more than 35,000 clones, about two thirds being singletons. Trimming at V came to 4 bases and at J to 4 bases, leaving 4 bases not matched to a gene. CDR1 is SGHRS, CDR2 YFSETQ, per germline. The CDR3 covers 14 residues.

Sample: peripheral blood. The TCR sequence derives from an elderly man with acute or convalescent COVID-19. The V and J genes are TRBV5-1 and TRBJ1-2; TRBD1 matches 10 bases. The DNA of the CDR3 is TGCGCCAGCAGCGCGGACAGGGGGGGCTATGGCTACACCTTC. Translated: CASSADRGGYGYTF.